A selection of T cell receptor beta chains follows, all from one sample in a study of cytomegalovirus exposure and HLA in healthy donors. Measured with immunoSEQ multiplex PCR; TCRdb has only the in-frame clones, and not every one. Seen here are about 120,000 clones, 70% to 90% observed once, and the top ten hold 20%. Sequenced: PBMCs. The receptors were sampled from a man aged 18 to 30 in good health and CMV-seropositive. Both conserved end residues are part of each CDR3. Some rows have no size entry. The others give once, few or many, or a class for an expanded clone.

>TRBV19|TRBJ2-7|once
CASSIGADEQYF
>TRBV5-6|TRBJ2-7|NA
CASSPGEARREQYF
>TRBV30|TRBJ2-7|NA
CAWSVRQGLYEQYF
>TRBV7-3|TRBJ2-3|NA
CASSSGLAGDTQYF
>TRBV4-1|TRBJ2-7|NA
CASSLGTGVYYEQYF
>TRBV21-1|TRBJ1-1|NA
CASSDRRMNTEAFF
>TRBV6-1|TRBJ2-1|NA
CASGAGNEQFF
>TRBV18|TRBJ2-6|once
CASSPASGGASGANVLTF
>TRBV18|TRBJ1-2|NA
CASSRQTDGYTF
>TRBV11-1|TRBJ2-7|once
CASSFSRGPYEQYF
>TRBV29-1|TRBJ2-1|NA
CSVESGSEQFF
>TRBV27|TRBJ2-5|NA
CASSPGLAGQETQYF
>TRBV5-6|TRBJ1-1|NA
CAFSRSAGGPEAFF
>TRBV6-6|TRBJ2-7|once
CASSYAGLAGGGEQYF
>TRBV28|TRBJ1-1|few
CASSQEDDGRTEAFF
>TRBV27|TRBJ1-5|NA
CASSPRDRGPQPQHF
>TRBV27|TRBJ2-7|NA
CASRQSAVKTYEQYF
>TRBV2|TRBJ1-1|NA
CAKKQGISEAFF
>TRBV29-1|TRBJ1-3|NA
CSVDRSASGNTIYF
>TRBV4-1|TRBJ1-1|NA
CASSQAGATDTEAFF
>TRBV6-6|TRBJ1-2|NA
CASSSGQGHGYTF
>TRBV5-6|TRBJ2-3|NA
CASSLAGGTDTQYF
>TRBV10-3|TRBJ2-5|NA
CAISESVGTSGVQQETQYF
>TRBV9|TRBJ2-3|NA
CASSVSGGPDTQYF
>TRBV27|TRBJ1-1|NA
CASSATITGGTEAFF
>TRBV27|TRBJ1-2|NA
CASTPGQGYLDKAGYTF
>TRBV30|TRBJ2-5|once
CTWTRQGEPYQETQYF
>TRBV10-3|TRBJ2-1|NA
CAITDRLSDNEQFF
>TRBV21-1|TRBJ1-6|NA
CAANRVREGSPLHF
>TRBV4-1|TRBJ1-3|NA
CASSLVPGQGAEGNTIYF
>TRBV6-5|TRBJ1-1|NA
CASSRLTGRTEAFF
>TRBV2|TRBJ1-1|NA
CASSEASNGIQGAFF
>TRBV10-1|TRBJ1-5|NA
CATNIQGRVSQPQHF
>TRBV30|TRBJ2-7|once
CAWSVEFSYEQYF
>TRBV6-5|TRBJ1-1|NA
CASSLYMNTEAFF
>TRBV7-2|TRBJ1-4|NA
CASSPQGATNEKLFF
>TRBV9|TRBJ2-3|NA
CASSVGGGRGTDTQYF
>TRBV18|TRBJ1-4|NA
CASSPESEKLFF
>TRBV30|TRBJ2-5|NA
CAWSAMTGQETQYF
>TRBV6-5|TRBJ2-3|NA
CASTWLGRKTDTQYF
>TRBV6-5|TRBJ2-5|NA
CASSSYASSVFETQYF
>TRBV10-2|TRBJ2-7|NA
CASSETVSYEQYF
>TRBV27|TRBJ2-2|NA
CASSPGLAGGQDGELFF
>TRBV2|TRBJ2-2|NA
CASSSAGQGIMDTGELFF
>TRBV7-6|TRBJ2-5|NA
CASSEPTGIGETQYF
>TRBV2|TRBJ2-3|NA
CAGTLAPGDTQYF
>TRBV15|TRBJ2-3|once
CATSREGHSTDTQYF
>TRBV5-1|TRBJ1-1|NA
CASSLDPGSIMNTEAFF
>TRBV7-2|TRBJ1-1|NA
CASSFQGLGTEAFF
>TRBV28|TRBJ1-2|once
CASSWRPNYGYTF
>TRBV6-6|TRBJ1-1|few
CASSYSPGNTEAFF
>TRBV30|TRBJ1-3|NA
CASRGSGNTIYF
>TRBV6-4|TRBJ2-1|NA
CASSVLAGDYNEQFF
>TRBV6-5|TRBJ1-1|once
CASSYASLAEAFF
>TRBV11-2|TRBJ2-7|NA
CASSFQTSGGQQYF
>TRBV5-6|TRBJ2-1|NA
CASSFGTGYNEQFF
>TRBV30|TRBJ2-4|NA
CAWSGQGTQTDIQYF